One and the same sample provided the 20 T cell receptor beta chains below, sequenced in a study of cytomegalovirus exposure and HLA in healthy donors. 60 Vbeta and 13 Jbeta primers were used in PCR. Sequencing used immunoSEQ multiplex PCR; TCRdb keeps in-frame clones, though not all of them. Here the sample spans 150,000 or so clones, around 76% being singletons. Source material: PBMCs. The receptors shown here come from a female donor in good health and CMV-seronegative.

This clone was observed a handful of times. The J gene is TRBJ2-3, the V gene TRBV11-2; a possible D gene is TRBD2 (6 bases). The ends were cut back, 5 bases at V and 2 bases at J, with 17 bases in the middle. CDR3 size: 16 residues. CDR1 and CDR2 (germline): SGHAT, FQNNGV. The CDR3 reads CASSAEGRDFTDTQYF. The CDR3 DNA reads as TGTGCCAGCAGCGCCGAGGGGCGGGATTTCACAGATACGCAGTATTTT. The complete variable domain, with remaining parts taken from reference TRBV11-2 and TRBJ2-3, reads EAGVAQSPRYKIIEKRQSVAFWCNPISGHATLYWYQQILGQGPKLLIQFQNNGVVDDSQLPKDRFSAERLKGVDSTLKIQPAKLEDSAVYLCASSAEGRDFTDTQYFGPGTRLTVL.

The genes are TRBV9 and TRBJ1-2; 8 bases agree with TRBD1. This CDR3 has 16 residues. V shed 3 bases and J 8 bases; nucleotides not matched to a gene: 15. The V gene's germline CDR1 is SGDLS and CDR2 YYNGEE. CDR3 sequence (DNA): TGTGCCAGCAGCGCAGAACCGTCAGGGGGCGTAAGGGGCTACACCTTC. It codes for CASSAEPSGGVRGYTF. Filled out from reference TRBV9 and TRBJ1-2, the complete variable domain reads DSGVTQTPKHLITATGQRVTLRCSPRSGDLSVYWYQQSLDQGLQFLIQYYNGEERAKGNILERFSAQQFPDLHSELNLSSLELGDSALYFCASSAEPSGGVRGYTFGSGTRLTVV.

The V and J genes are TRBV5-4 and TRBJ2-3; possible D gene TRBD2, 6 bases. The length of the CDR3 is 16 residues. From germline, CDR1 is SGHNT and CDR2 YYREEE (reference sequence). The germline V and J ends were trimmed by 3 bases and 0 bases, with 14 bases remaining between them. CDR3 DNA sequence: TGTGCCAGCAGCTCTTCCCTAGCGCAAAGCACAGATACGCAGTATTTT. Its translation: CASSSSLAQSTDTQYF.

This chain connects TRBV5-1 to TRBJ1-2; no firm D call. V was shortened by 5 bases and J by 0 bases, with 8 bases between the two germline ends. CDR3 length: 13 amino acids. The germline V gene encodes CDR1 SGHRS and CDR2 YFSETQ. The CDR3 region is CASSYGANYGYTF. CDR3 in DNA: TGCGCCAGCAGTTACGGGGCTAACTATGGCTACACCTTC.

The chain couples TRBV5-8 to TRBJ1-2; 9 bases agree with TRBD1. Germline V gene data show CDR1 as SGHTS and CDR2 as YDEGEE. The CDR3 has 16 amino acids. J gave up 2 bases and V 0 bases, and 5 bases lay outside the gene matches. Here the CDR3 DNA reads TGTGCCAGCAGCTTGGGGACAGGGGCTTCAAACTATGGCTACACCTTC. It is translated as CASSLGTGASNYGYTF.

This rearrangement joins TRBV29-1 to TRBJ1-1; tentatively, D is TRBD1 (5 bases). Trimming stripped 4 bases from V and 6 bases from J, with 12 bases between. CDR3 length: 12 residues. CDR1 SQVTM and CDR2 ANQGSEA come from the germline V gene. The CDR3 coding sequence is TGCAGCGTTGGGGGTGGACACCCTGAAGCTTTCTTT. Its translation is CSVGGGHPEAFF.

V and J are TRBV11-1 and TRBJ2-7; no clear D gene. Trimming removed 5 bases at V and 5 bases at J, with 10 bases between. The CDR3 extends over 12 amino acids. Germline V CDR1 and CDR2: SGHAT, FQDESV (reference sequence). The CDR3 here is CASSLRFHEQYF. Written as DNA, the CDR3 is TGTGCCAGCAGCCTTCGTTTCCACGAGCAGTACTTC.

This chain links TRBV19 with TRBJ2-3; D is perhaps TRBD2 (6 bases). Trimming pared 5 bases from V and 2 bases from J, leaving 17 bases between. Looked up from germline, CDR1 is LNHDA and CDR2 is SQIVND (reference sequence). This CDR3 has 16 residues. The CDR3 region has the DNA TGTGCCAGTAGTGCATCGGGACTCCCTACCACAGATACGCAGTATTTT. As protein: CASSASGLPTTDTQYF.

The chain couples TRBV30 to TRBJ1-1; D unresolved. The CDR3 sequence is 13 residues long. CDR1 and CDR2 from the germline V gene are GTSNPN and SVGIG (reference sequence). Trimming stripped 4 bases from V and 1 base from J, with 10 bases between. The CDR3 loop reads CAWIGQSNTEAFF. For the CDR3, the DNA is TGTGCCTGGATTGGGCAATCGAACACTGAAGCTTTCTTT. Filled out from reference TRBV30 and TRBJ1-1, the complete variable domain reads SQTIHQWPATLVQPVGSPLSLECTVEGTSNPNLYWYRQAAGRGLQLLFYSVGIGQISSEVPQNLSASRPQDRQFILSSKKLLLSDSGFYLCAWIGQSNTEAFFGQGTRLTVV.

This clone occurred once. The J gene is TRBJ1-1, the V gene TRBV28, with D tentatively TRBD1 (5 bases). Trimming stripped 7 bases from V and 4 bases from J, with 16 bases between. This CDR3 comprises 14 residues. Germline V gene data show CDR1 as MDHEN and CDR2 as SYDVKM. The CDR3 bases are TGTGCCAGCATGGGGGGATCTGGGATCACTGAAGCTTTCTTT. Amino acid sequence: CASMGGSGITEAFF.

J is TRBJ1-6 and V is TRBV27, with 10 bases that match TRBD1. V shed 5 bases, J shed 0 bases, and the junction held 7 bases outside the gene matches. The CDR3 length is 18 residues. Per germline, CDR1 MNHEY and CDR2 SMNVEV (reference sequence). CDR3 loop: CASSPWTGGSSYNSPLHF. The CDR3 DNA reads as TGTGCCAGCAGTCCTTGGACAGGGGGAAGCTCCTATAATTCACCCCTCCACTTT.

The chain links TRBV19 to TRBJ1-1; unclear D gene. The CDR3 is 14 residues long. Germline V gene data show CDR1 as LNHDA and CDR2 as SQIVND (reference sequence). The ends were cut back, 4 bases at V and 0 bases at J, with 9 bases in the middle. CDR3 residues: CASSNSWMNTEAFF. CDR3 in DNA: TGTGCCAGTAGTAACAGCTGGATGAACACTGAAGCTTTCTTT.

The chain links TRBV28 to TRBJ2-3; 8 bases are shared with TRBD1. V was pared by 10 bases and J by 3 bases, with 6 bases of the junction left unmatched. The CDR3 extends over 13 amino acids. Looked up from germline, CDR1 is MDHEN and CDR2 is SYDVKM. This CDR3 is CATRTGPTDTQYF. CDR3 nucleotide sequence: TGTGCCACTCGGACAGGGCCAACAGATACGCAGTATTTT.

The V call is TRBV5-1, the J call TRBJ2-1; 13 bases fit TRBD2. Germline CDR1 is SGHRS and CDR2 is YFSETQ. This CDR3 region has 15 residues. Trimming cost V 5 bases and J 4 bases; bases outside gene matches: 3. The CDR3 reads CASRGGLAGYNEQFF. For the CDR3, the DNA is TGCGCCAGCAGAGGGGGACTAGCGGGATACAATGAGCAGTTCTTC.

CDR3 in DNA: TGTGCCAGCTCACCCCCGGAGCGTGCCGGGGAGCTGTTTTTT. It yields the protein CASSPPERAGELFF. J is TRBJ2-2 and V is TRBV18; D unclear. There are 14 residues in the CDR3. Trimming pared 3 bases from V and 6 bases from J, leaving 11 bases between. Germline lookup yields CDR1 KGHSH and CDR2 LQKENI.

This clone has only one observation. V and J are TRBV11-2 and TRBJ1-6; 9 bases match TRBD1. CDR1 is SGHAT and CDR2 is FQNNGV in the germline V gene. J lost 10 bases, V lost 3 bases, and 4 bases had no gene match. The CDR3 loop spans 14 amino acids. The CDR3 DNA follows: TGTGCCAGCAGCTTTGGGACAGGGCTGTCACCCCTCCACTTT. This encodes CASSFGTGLSPLHF.

This clone appeared a few times. The chain combines TRBV7-3 with TRBJ2-3; TRBD2 matches at 8 bases. The junction had 5 bases not matched to a gene; V was cut back by 2 bases and J by 1 base. The CDR3 extends over 16 amino acids. CDR1 and CDR2 (germline): SGHTA, FQGTGA. The DNA of the CDR3 is TGTGCCAGCAGCTTAGGCGCGGGGGGACGCACAGATACGCAGTATTTT. Its translation is CASSLGAGGRTDTQYF.

The chain couples TRBV4-1 to TRBJ2-1; D gene uncertain. CDR3 length equals 16 residues. The germline V gene encodes CDR1 MGHRA and CDR2 YSYEKL. V dropped 3 bases and J dropped 2 bases, with 14 bases sitting between them. The CDR3 sequence: CASSHLDIVAYNEQFF. The DNA for the CDR3 is TGCGCCAGCAGCCACCTCGACATCGTCGCCTACAATGAGCAGTTCTTC.

This clone was counted between two and nine times. This chain links TRBV4-2 with TRBJ2-7; TRBD2 might be the D (5 bases). Germline-derived CDR1 and CDR2 are LGHNA and YNFKEQ. The CDR3 totals 14 residues. The V end lost 3 bases, the J end lost 2 bases, and 11 bases lay between the germline ends. CDR3 sequence (DNA): TGTGCCAGCAGCCAGATTGGAGGAGCCTACGAGCAGTACTTC. Translating it yields CASSQIGGAYEQYF.

The chain has TRBV5-6 and TRBJ2-7, with TRBD2 as a possible D gene (6 bases). The CDR3 runs to 11 residues. Germline-derived CDR1 and CDR2 are SGHDT and YYEEEE. V was cut by 0 bases and J by 10 bases, with 8 bases left in between. The CDR3 protein is CASSLGGEQYF. The CDR3 DNA sequence: TGTGCCAGCAGCTTGGGGGGGGAACAGTACTTC.